This T cell receptor beta chain was recorded in a study of cytomegalovirus exposure and HLA in healthy donors. Researchers ran the PCR with 60 Vbeta and 13 Jbeta primers. The method was immunoSEQ multiplex PCR; TCRdb's version includes in-frame clones alone and lacks a portion of them. Here the sample table reports 200,000 to 250,000 clones. As to this clone: The antigen is undetermined.

This CDR3 is built from 13 residues. V was cut by 0 bases and J by 6 bases, with 8 bases left in between. From germline, CDR1 is MNHEY and CDR2 SVGAGI. General study findings and limits: Near-uniform donor sequencing depth was presumed by presence/absence analyses. The study had only CMV serostatus as immune exposure information. In a later analysis, V- and J-gene trimming of beta chains associated with a DCLRE1C missense variant, replicated independently.

This receptor was taken from a woman in her twenties or thirties in good health and CMV-seropositive. The sample was PBMCs. This rearrangement joins TRBV6-5 to TRBJ1-1, with TRBD1 as a possible D gene (5 bases). The CDR3 region is CASSYSGQPEAFF. In DNA, the CDR3 is TGTGCCAGCAGTTACTCAGGACAACCTGAAGCTTTCTTT.